Listed below are T cell receptor beta chains from one sample, sequenced in a study of beta chain features in type 1 diabetes. The protocol was immunoSEQ multiplex PCR, while the TCRdb copy is restricted to in-frame clones and leaves out a portion. The sample carries 900,000 or so clones, 15% to 20% recorded once. What was sequenced was naive CD4+ T cells from blood. These receptors originate from a woman aged 18-29 years in good health. Both conserved end residues are part of each CDR3. D genes are given only for firm matches. A row's size may be missing; if present it is once, few, many or a size class.

j_call clone_size v_call d_call cdr3_nt cdr3_aa
TRBJ1-5 NA TRBV6-6 NA TGTGCCAGCAGTTACTCTCTGGCGGCTAATCAGCCCCAGCATTTT CASSYSLAANQPQHF
TRBJ2-1 few TRBV4-2 TRBD2 TGTGCCAGCAGCCAAGAGCAACTAGCGGGGTCTATAGAGCAGTTCTTC CASSQEQLAGSIEQFF
TRBJ2-2 NA TRBV4-1 NA TGCGCCAGCAGCCACCCCGGGAACACCGGGGAGCTGTTTTTT CASSHPGNTGELFF
TRBJ1-1 NA TRBV2 NA TGTGCCAGCAGAACAGAATTGAACACTGAAGCTTTCTTT CASRTELNTEAFF
TRBJ2-5 few TRBV28 TRBD1 TGTGCCAGCAGTTTACCGGGACAGGGCCGAGAGACCCAGTACTTC CASSLPGQGRETQYF
TRBJ2-1 few TRBV2 NA TGTGCCAGCAGTGGCGAAACTTTTCACAATGAGCAGTTCTTC CASSGETFHNEQFF
TRBJ1-4 NA TRBV5-1 NA TGCGCCAGCAGCTTGTTCACCAAAGAAAAACTGTTTTTT CASSLFTKEKLFF
TRBJ1-1 few TRBV15 NA TGTGCCACCAGCAGAGATCTACAGGTAGGGACTGAAGCTTTCTTT CATSRDLQVGTEAFF
TRBJ1-5 NA TRBV2 NA TGTGCCAGCAGGGAGACAGATAGCAATCAGCCCCAGCATTTT CASRETDSNQPQHF
TRBJ2-1 few TRBV7-8 TRBD2 TGTGCCAGCATCCCGGGACTAGCGAACAATGAGCAGTTCTTC CASIPGLANNEQFF
TRBJ2-5 NA TRBV7-8 NA TGTGCCAGCAGCTTAGGAGGGCTGGAGACCCAGTACTTC CASSLGGLETQYF
TRBJ1-1 few TRBV19 TRBD1 TGTGCCAGTAGTCCGACAGGGGAAACTGAAGCTTTCTTT CASSPTGETEAFF
TRBJ2-2 once TRBV11-3 TRBD1 TGTGCCAGCAGCCAGGGGGATAGTTGGGCCGGGGAGCTGTTTTTT CASSQGDSWAGELFF
TRBJ2-7 few TRBV5-1 NA TGCGCCAGCAGCTCCGGACTTGTGAGGTGGGAGCAGTACTTC CASSSGLVRWEQYF
TRBJ1-5 few TRBV4-2 NA TGTGCCAGCAGCCAAGATTCAACAAGGCCTAGCAATCAGCCCCAGCATTTT CASSQDSTRPSNQPQHF
TRBJ2-1 NA TRBV6-5 NA TGTGCCAGCAGTTACGTGGCGATATTGGGGAACGGTGAGCAGTTCTTC CASSYVAILGNGEQFF
TRBJ2-2 few TRBV15 NA TGTGCCACCAGCAGAGATCCCGGGGCTGGGACCGGGGAGCTGTTTTTT CATSRDPGAGTGELFF
TRBJ2-6 NA TRBV7-2 NA TGTGCCAGCAGCTTTACCGGAGTTAGCTCTGGGGCCAACGTCCTGACTTTC CASSFTGVSSGANVLTF
TRBJ1-1 few TRBV7-2 NA TGTGCCAGCAGCTTTGGACGGTTGAACACTGAAGCTTTCTTT CASSFGRLNTEAFF
TRBJ2-3 NA TRBV29-1 NA TGCAGCGTACCGTTGAAGGGAGGCACAGATACGCAGTATTTT CSVPLKGGTDTQYF
TRBJ2-7 NA TRBV11-2 NA TGTGCCAGCAGGTTAAACGGCCTAATCGTCTTCCACGAGCAGTACTTC CASRLNGLIVFHEQYF
TRBJ2-7 NA TRBV5-1 NA TGCGCCAGCAGCTTGGATCTCTCCTACGAGCAGTACTTC CASSLDLSYEQYF
TRBJ2-7 few TRBV7-9 TRBD1 TGTGCCAGCAGCTCCCGGACAGGGGACTACGAGCAGTACTTC CASSSRTGDYEQYF
TRBJ1-1 few TRBV7-9 NA TGTGCCAGCAGCCCCGGGTCGAGGGTGAACACTGAAGCTTTCTTT CASSPGSRVNTEAFF
TRBJ1-4 NA TRBV28 NA TGTGCCAGCAGCTTACTCGAGCGGGATGAAAAACTGTTTTTT CASSLLERDEKLFF
TRBJ1-2 NA TRBV6-5 NA TGTGCCAGCAGTTACTGGGGAGGCAGCTATGGCTACACCTTC CASSYWGGSYGYTF
TRBJ2-7 NA TRBV7-2 NA TGTGCCAGCAGCCAAAAATACGAGCAGTACTTC CASSQKYEQYF
TRBJ2-3 few TRBV20-1 NA TGCAGTGGGGGTATCCGGGATACGCAGTATTTT CSGGIRDTQYF
TRBJ2-1 NA TRBV18 NA TGTGCCAGCTCAACGCACAGCTACAATGAGCAGTTCTTC CASSTHSYNEQFF
TRBJ1-5 NA TRBV4-1 NA TGCGCCAGCAGCCAGCCCGGGACTAGCAATCAGCCCCAGCATTTT CASSQPGTSNQPQHF
TRBJ1-5 NA TRBV19 NA TGTGCCAGTAGTTCCTTTCTCCGCAGCAATCAGCCCCAGCATTTT CASSSFLRSNQPQHF
TRBJ2-7 NA TRBV7-3 NA TGTGCCAGCAGTCCCGGGACTTGGGACGAGCAGTACTTC CASSPGTWDEQYF
TRBJ2-7 few TRBV28 TRBD1 TGTGCCAGCGTTCCAGGGGGTTCATCCTACGAGCAGTACTTC CASVPGGSSYEQYF
TRBJ2-5 NA TRBV4-3 NA TGCGCCAGCAGCCAAGATCTACAGGCACAAGAGACCCAGTACTTC CASSQDLQAQETQYF
TRBJ1-4 NA TRBV7-2 TRBD1 TGTGCCAGCAGCTTGGGGGACAGGGGGTTTCGTGAAAAACTGTTTTTT CASSLGDRGFREKLFF
TRBJ1-1 NA TRBV19 TRBD1 TGTGCCAGTGGACACAGGGGGCGCGGGACTGAAGCTTTCTTT CASGHRGRGTEAFF
TRBJ2-1 few TRBV28 TRBD2 TGTGCCAGCACCGATACCAAACTAGCGCGAGTGGGAAGGGACAATGAGCAGTTCTTC CASTDTKLARVGRDNEQFF